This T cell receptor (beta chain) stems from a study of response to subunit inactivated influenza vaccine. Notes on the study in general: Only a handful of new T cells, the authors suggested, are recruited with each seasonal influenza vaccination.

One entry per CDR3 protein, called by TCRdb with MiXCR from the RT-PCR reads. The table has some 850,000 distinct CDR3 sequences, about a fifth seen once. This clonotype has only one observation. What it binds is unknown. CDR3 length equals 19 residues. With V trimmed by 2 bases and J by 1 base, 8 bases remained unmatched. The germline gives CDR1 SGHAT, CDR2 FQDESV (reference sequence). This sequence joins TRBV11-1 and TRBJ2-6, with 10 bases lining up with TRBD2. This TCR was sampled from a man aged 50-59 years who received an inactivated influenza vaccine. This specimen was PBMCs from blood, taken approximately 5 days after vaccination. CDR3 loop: CASSLIPAGGPSGANVLTF. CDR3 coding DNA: TGTGCCAGCAGCTTAATTCCAGCGGGAGGGCCTTCTGGGGCCAACGTCCTGACTTTC.